The T cell receptor (beta chain) described here comes from a study of shared clonotypes between healthy human individuals. Germline V gene lookup returns CDR1 MDHEN and CDR2 SYDVKM. The CDR3 totals 16 residues. The V and J ends lost 5 bases and 2 bases, in that order; junction bases with no gene match: 7. Each subset's genomic DNA was split evenly across several immunoSEQ plates. The method was immunoSEQ multiplex PCR; TCRdb's version includes in-frame clones alone and lacks a portion of them. The sample comprises about 2,100,000 clones, about 92% of which are singletons, and 1.7% rests with the top ten. Selected positively for CCR7 and CD45RO-negative, naive CD8 cells excluded terminally differentiated effector memory CD45RA+ cells.

The chain joins TRBV28 to TRBJ2-3, with 10 bases matching TRBD2. Sequenced material: naive CD8+ T cells from PBMCs. The sequence derives from a man in his late teens or twenties in good health. Some clones in this sample may be carry-over from other donors' samples. CDR3 bases: TGTGCCAGCAGTCCCCTAGCGGGAGCCATCACAGATACGCAGTATTTT. Amino acid sequence: CASSPLAGAITDTQYF.